This T cell receptor beta chain was documented in a study of blood T cell repertoires in COVID-19. As for the study in general: Whether acute or convalescent, the COVID-19 samples came from the United States, Italy and Spain.

The repertoire was sequenced with immunoSEQ multiplex PCR; TCRdb's copy has only in-frame clones and lacks some. The sample consists of about 94,000 clones, roughly 91% of them appearing once. V was clipped by 1 base and J by 2 bases; unmatched bases: 5. Germline V CDR1 and CDR2: MNHNS, SASEGT. CDR3 length: 15 residues. The sample comprised peripheral blood. The sequence was collected from an elderly woman with acute or convalescent COVID-19. This chain links TRBV6-1 with TRBJ2-7, with 7 bases matching TRBD2. CDR3: CASSEGIAGAYEQYF. CDR3 sequence (DNA): TGTGCCAGCAGTGAAGGGATAGCGGGTGCCTACGAGCAGTACTTC.